This T cell receptor beta chain comes out of a study of T cells of healthy individuals (dated by TCRdb to the late 2010s). Libraries were prepared through 5' RACE. Sequencer: Illumina MiSeq. TCRdb's own reprocessing of the public reads used fastp at Q25 and MiXCR and kept productive beta chains. All rows with the same CDR3 protein become a single entry with the most common DNA and genes. Within this sample are around 98,000 distinct CDR3 sequences, with approximately 15% of them counted one time only. Of the sample, more than 5.5% is held by the ten largest clones. At least ten counts were recorded for this clonotype. The antigen it recognizes is unknown. Base qualities were left out, and no much larger clone turns up one base away. The junction carries 17 bases between V and J, which are trimmed by 7 bases and 1 base respectively. Counted from cysteine to phenylalanine, this CDR3 has 16 amino acids. The entry retains the CDR3 DNA only, 48 bases that are in frame from base 1. For CDR1 and CDR2, the germline V gene lists MNHNS and SASEGT.

The TCR comes from a human donor in good health. Recombination joined TRBV6-1 with TRBJ1-5; TRBD1 is a weak D gene call, 5 bases matching. CDR3 region: CASIPVGELSNQPQHF. DNA sequence: TGTGCCAGCATCCCCGTAGGGGAATTGAGCAATCAGCCCCAGCATTTT.